The text below deals with one TCR beta chain. The target antigen is unknown. Use of 60 Vbeta and 13 Jbeta primers characterized the PCR. Repertoires were generated with immunoSEQ multiplex PCR, while TCRdb's copy carries only in-frame clones and drops some. The sample carries about 94,000 clones, 81% recorded once. This CDR3 contains 17 residues. The germline V and J ends were trimmed by 0 bases and 6 bases, with 19 bases remaining between them. Germline V gene lookup returns CDR1 MGHRA and CDR2 YSYEKL. The sample is drawn from a study of cytomegalovirus exposure and HLA in healthy donors. Study outcomes and limitations: Researchers catalogued under 200 TCR beta chains as cytomegalovirus-associated. Further analysis was carried out later, and it showed several of the most significant clusters appearing linked to common viral pathogens. Within an earlier analysis, most TCR beta V segments proved productive either about 90% or about 30% of the time. Among immune exposure information, only CMV serostatus was available.

The sequencing sample was made of PBMCs. The chain links TRBV4-1 to TRBJ2-3, with D possibly being TRBD1 (5 bases). The sequence came from a human donor in good health. The chain's CDR3 is CASSQDGAGYGRDTQYF. The CDR3 DNA sequence: TGCGCCAGCAGCCAAGATGGGGCAGGGTATGGCCGGGATACGCAGTATTTT.